This T cell receptor (beta chain) came from a study of blood T cell repertoires in COVID-19 (TCRdb year 2020). Regarding the research as a whole: Samples covering the acute and convalescent phases of COVID-19 were provided by collaborators in the United States, Italy and Spain. Subjects who had been exposed to COVID-19, were actively infected with it, or had recovered from it provided the deeply sampled blood TCRbeta repertoires that made up the dataset. Where HLA class I and class II types were available, the types were taken from metadata supplied by the sample provider, not from assay-based typing. A freely available public database, intended as a resource for researchers studying the immune response to SARS-CoV-2, is where the repertoires were released. The sample metadata nearly always contained a de-identified subject ID, COVID-19 status, age in years and sex. Samples came from the ongoing ImmuneRACE study (first 160 participants) plus 1,254 subjects from 6 global collaborators. The prospective study material was composed of cDNA or gDNA derived from T cells, B-cell-depleted T cells, or PBMCs. What the study reported, not specific to this receptor: How much clinical and demographic metadata was included differed by source and by participant, and the metadata was provided uncurated.

The immunoSEQ Assay, a bias-controlled multiplex PCR, was used to amplify TCRbeta CDR3 regions from genomic DNA. Under the source paper's analysis protocol: The number of nucleated cells in each sample was estimated by amplification of reference gene primers within the assay. Sequence reads were collapsed and filtered to measure the absolute abundance of every unique TCRbeta CDR3 rearrangement. Productive Simpson clonality was computed per sample as the square root of Simpson's diversity index over productive rearrangements. TCRdb obtained this table from immuneACCESS and retained in-frame rearrangements with V and J assigned. These tables miss some clones; where compared with another copy, unresolved V genes account for less than half of the shortfall, and the remainder is unexplained. Clonal size and the V and J genes are those of that table, whereas D and trimming came from the DNA. The sample table records 200,000 to 250,000 clones; about four fifths of these occur just once. The top ten constitute about 8.3% of the sample.

In Seattle, one collaborating source enrolled patients while the infection was active and tracked those patients longitudinally over the course of disease. Whole blood was collected in K2EDTA tubes by collaborating institutions according to the institutions' own protocols. For TCRbeta analysis, collaborators shipped samples as frozen whole blood, isolated PBMCs, or DNA extracted from either of those sample types. Note on this clone: What this receptor recognizes is not known. No much larger clonotype is one base removed from it; base qualities were not supplied.

The TCR was taken from an elderly woman with COVID-19, enrolled during active disease. Sequencing was carried out using peripheral blood.

Read as DNA, the sequence is TGTGCCAGCAGCGCCGGAGGTGGGTTTAGGAATGAGCAGTTCTTC. Its protein is CASSAGGGFRNEQFF. The chain is made from TRBV7-3 and TRBJ2-1; TRBD2 might be the D gene, on 5 matching bases. From the cysteine through the phenylalanine, the CDR3 covers 15 amino acids. The sequence is cut down to CDR3 DNA, 45 bases in frame from base 1. V lost 5 bases and J lost 7 bases; the stretch between them is 18 bases long. The germline V gene supplies CDR1 SGHTA and CDR2 FQGTGA.